This TCR beta chain was captured in a study of T cell responses to AZD1222 COVID-19 vaccine. Study-level points and caveats: Females outnumbered males among donors, who were mostly white British; clonal diversity was possibly underestimated. Just six or seven AZD1222 recipients tested seropositive at baseline. Reports indicate that nearly half of spike-specific TCRs are directed at unmutated variant regions.

Looked up from germline, CDR1 is KGHDR and CDR2 is SFDVKD. Deletions cut 6 bases from V and 7 bases from J, with 18 bases between. This CDR3 contains 14 residues. For this clone: Its antigen is unidentified.

TCRdb's table, derived via immunoSEQ multiplex PCR, lists solely in-frame clones and lacks some. The sample consists of about 130,000 clones, about 89% of them appearing once. The TCR sequence derives from an adult in good health. The chain combines TRBV24-1 with TRBJ2-7; D is possibly TRBD1 or TRBD2 (5 bases each). The specimen was peripheral blood, collected on day 0 of AZD1222 vaccination. CDR3 nucleotides: TGTGCCACCAGTCCCCGGGACCGCTTTGGAGAGCAGTACTTC. Translation: CATSPRDRFGEQYF.